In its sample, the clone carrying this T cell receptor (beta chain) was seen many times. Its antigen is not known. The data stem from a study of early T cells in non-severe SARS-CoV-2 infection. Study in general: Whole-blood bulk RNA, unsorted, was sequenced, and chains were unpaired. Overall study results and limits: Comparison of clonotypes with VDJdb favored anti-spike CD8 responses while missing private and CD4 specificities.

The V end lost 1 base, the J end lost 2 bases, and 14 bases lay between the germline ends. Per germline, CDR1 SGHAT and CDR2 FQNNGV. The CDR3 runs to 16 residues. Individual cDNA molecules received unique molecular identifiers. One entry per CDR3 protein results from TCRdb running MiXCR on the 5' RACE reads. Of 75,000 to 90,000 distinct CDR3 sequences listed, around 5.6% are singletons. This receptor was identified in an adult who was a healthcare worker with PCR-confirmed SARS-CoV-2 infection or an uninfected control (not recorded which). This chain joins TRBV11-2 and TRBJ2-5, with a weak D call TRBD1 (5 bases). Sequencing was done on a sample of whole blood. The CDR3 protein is CASSLVATESQETQYF. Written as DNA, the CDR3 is TGTGCCAGCAGCTTAGTCGCGACAGAATCACAAGAGACCCAGTACTTC.